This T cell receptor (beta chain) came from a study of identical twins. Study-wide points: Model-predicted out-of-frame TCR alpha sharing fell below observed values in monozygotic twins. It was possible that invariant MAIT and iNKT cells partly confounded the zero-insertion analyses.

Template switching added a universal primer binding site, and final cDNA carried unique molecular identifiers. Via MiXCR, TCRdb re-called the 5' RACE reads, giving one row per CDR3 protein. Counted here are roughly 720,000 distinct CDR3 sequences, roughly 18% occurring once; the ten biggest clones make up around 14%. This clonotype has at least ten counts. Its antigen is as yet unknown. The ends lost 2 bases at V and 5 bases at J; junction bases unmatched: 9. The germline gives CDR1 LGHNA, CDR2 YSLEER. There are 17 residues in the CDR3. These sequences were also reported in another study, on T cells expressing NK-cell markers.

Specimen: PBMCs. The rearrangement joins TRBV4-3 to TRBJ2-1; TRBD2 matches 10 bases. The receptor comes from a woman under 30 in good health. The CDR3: CASSQSIAGGPNNEQFF. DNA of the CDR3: TGCGCCAGCAGCCAATCGATAGCGGGAGGCCCAAACAATGAGCAGTTCTTC.